The entry that follows covers one T cell receptor beta chain sequence. This record comes from a study of OX40 agonist ivuxolimab in advanced cancers. Only in-frame clones appear in the TCRdb table, and some are missing; sequencing was by immunoSEQ multiplex PCR. This table holds tens of thousands of clones, roughly 90% found once. The CDR3 has 15 amino acids. Looked up from germline, CDR1 is SGHTA and CDR2 is FQGNSA. The germline V and J ends were trimmed by 1 base and 2 bases, with 11 bases remaining between them. Here the sequenced sample was CD4+ or CD8+ T cells sorted from blood, taken in a trial of the OX40 agonist ivuxolimab. The chain has TRBV7-2 and TRBJ2-5, with D possibly called TRBD1 or TRBD2 (5 bases each). The receptor comes from an adult with an advanced solid tumor such as melanoma, head and neck, liver or kidney cancer. The CDR3 here is CASSLEGRVQETQYF. The CDR3 DNA sequence: TGTGCCAGCAGCTTAGAGGGACGGGTTCAAGAGACCCAGTACTTC.